This is a list of T cell receptor beta chains from one sample in a study of blood T cells in healthy people across ages. TCRdb redid the calling of the 5' RACE reads with MiXCR, one entry per CDR3 protein. This table has hundreds of thousands of distinct CDR3 sequences, 45% to 70% appearing once. Sequencing was carried out using blood. The receptor source for this set is a man aged 35 to 55 in good health. CDR3s include the opening cysteine and the closing phenylalanine or tryptophan. A D gene is named only where the DNA matches it firmly. Size is stated for part of the rows, as once, few or many counts, or as a class when the clone is expanded.

D gene	V gene	J gene	clone size	CDR3 DNA	CDR3 protein
NA	TRBV9	TRBJ2-3	few	TGTGCCAGCAGCGTATCAAAGACGGGTACAGATACGCAGTATTTT	CASSVSKTGTDTQYF
TRBD2	TRBV20-1	TRBJ2-1	many	TGCAGTGCTCTTAAGCGGGAGGGCTCCTACAATGAGCAGTTCTTC	CSALKREGSYNEQFF
TRBD1	TRBV28	TRBJ2-7	NA	TGTGCCAGCAGCCGTTCCGGACAGGGAGAGGGCGAGCAGTACTTC	CASSRSGQGEGEQYF
NA	TRBV9	TRBJ2-6	few	TGTGCCAGCAGCGTAGCGGCGGTGGGGGCTGGGGCCAACGTCCTGACTTTC	CASSVAAVGAGANVLTF
TRBD2	TRBV20-1	TRBJ2-7	NA	TGCAGTGCTAGTACTAGCGGGACCTACAATGAGCAGTACTTC	CSASTSGTYNEQYF
NA	TRBV29-1	TRBJ2-5	many	TGCAGCGTAGCCAGGACGAACCAAGAGACCCAGTACTTC	CSVARTNQETQYF
TRBD1	TRBV12-3/TRBV12-4	TRBJ1-5	NA	TGTGCCAGCAGTTCGGGACAGCAGAATCAGCCCCAGCATTTT	CASSSGQQNQPQHF
TRBD1	TRBV29-1	TRBJ1-2	NA	TGCAGCGTTGCCCGACAGGGAGGGTACGATGGCTACACCTTC	CSVARQGGYDGYTF
NA	TRBV6-2/TRBV6-3	TRBJ2-5	many	TGTGCCAGTAGTAGGGGGGTCCAAGAGACCCAGTACTTC	CASSRGVQETQYF
NA	TRBV28	TRBJ2-7	NA	TGTGCCAGCAGTTCCCGGCTCCACTCCTACGAGCAGTACTTC	CASSSRLHSYEQYF
TRBD1	TRBV10-3	TRBJ2-4	NA	TGTGCCATCAGTGAGTCTCGGGACAGAGTAAATTTGGCCAAAAACATTCAGTACTTC	CAISESRDRVNLAKNIQYF
NA	TRBV12-3/TRBV12-4	TRBJ2-6	NA	TGTGCCAGCACCGTGAGGGACCGGGCGTTCGCTGGGGCCAACGTCCTGACTTTC	CASTVRDRAFAGANVLTF
TRBD1	TRBV5-1	TRBJ1-2	many	TGCGCCAGCAGCCGAACAGGGGACGTCAACTATGGCTACACCTTC	CASSRTGDVNYGYTF
NA	TRBV11-2	TRBJ2-7	NA	TGTGCCAGCAGCTTAGCTCTAGCTGACGGACCCTACGAGCAGTACTTC	CASSLALADGPYEQYF
TRBD1	TRBV6-5	TRBJ2-7	few	TGTGCCAGCAGTCACAGGACAGGGGGCATCCACGAGCAGTACTTC	CASSHRTGGIHEQYF
NA	TRBV28	TRBJ2-3	few	TGTGCCAGCACCCGGGGCCAGCTTACGCAGTATTTT	CASTRGQLTQYF
NA	TRBV28	TRBJ2-7	NA	TGTGCCAGCAGTTTACCCTCGATGAGCTACGAGCAGTACTTC	CASSLPSMSYEQYF
TRBD1	TRBV29-1	TRBJ2-5	once	TGCAGCGGCACAGGGGGCGCGGGTATCCAAGAGACCCAGTACTTC	CSGTGGAGIQETQYF